The T cell receptor beta chain described here comes from a study of OX40 agonist ivuxolimab in advanced cancers. The protocol was immunoSEQ multiplex PCR, while the TCRdb copy is restricted to in-frame clones and leaves out a portion. The table lists about 79,000 clones, more than 80% of them singletons. From germline, CDR1 is MDHEN and CDR2 SYDVKM. This CDR3 comprises 15 residues. V was cut by 7 bases and J by 0 bases, with 13 bases left in between. V gene TRBV28 combines with J gene TRBJ1-5; D gene ambiguous. Sequences were derived from CD4+ or CD8+ T cells sorted from blood, sampled in a trial of the OX40 agonist ivuxolimab. This TCR was recovered from an adult with an advanced solid tumor such as melanoma, head and neck, liver or kidney cancer. The CDR3 DNA reads as TGTGCCAGCACCACTGTGGTACCTAGCAATCAGCCCCAGCATTTT. It encodes CASTTVVPSNQPQHF. Full variable domain (rest looked up from reference TRBV28 and TRBJ1-5): DVKVTQSSRYLVKRTGEKVFLECVQDMDHENMFWYRQDPGLGLRLIYFSYDVKMKEKGDIPEGYSVSREKKERFSLILESASTNQTSMYLCASTTVVPSNQPQHFGDGTRLSIL.